The 14 T cell receptor beta chains given below trace back to one sample, sequenced in a study of cytomegalovirus exposure and HLA in healthy donors. The PCR contained 60 Vbeta and 13 Jbeta primers. Profiled with immunoSEQ multiplex PCR; TCRdb holds only in-frame clones, not every one. Of fewer than 250,000 clones listed, 60% to 80% are singletons. The sequenced sample was PBMCs. These receptors came from a woman aged 25 to 39 in good health and CMV-seropositive.

The genes are TRBV6-1 and TRBJ2-7, with TRBD2 as a possible D gene (6 bases). The CDR3 extends over 14 amino acids. Germline CDR1 is MNHNS and CDR2 is SASEGT. V lost 8 bases and J lost 3, with 17 bases in between. The DNA for the CDR3 is TGTGCCAGCCAAGGGACTCCAGGACTCTACGAGCAGTACTTC. As protein: CASQGTPGLYEQYF.

The J gene is TRBJ2-1, the V gene TRBV19; 9 nucleotides line up with TRBD2. The CDR3 covers 16 residues. Germline V CDR1 and CDR2: LNHDA, SQIVND (reference sequence). V shed 6 bases and J 6 bases; nucleotides not matched to a gene: 12. CDR3 loop: CASRARREGLGNEQFF. Here the CDR3 DNA reads TGTGCCAGTAGGGCGAGGCGGGAGGGCCTGGGCAATGAGCAGTTCTTC.

This clone was found a few times. The chain has TRBV25-1 and TRBJ2-2; 7 positions agree with TRBD2. Germline CDR1 MGHDK, CDR2 SYGVNS. CDR3 length: 16 amino acids. J gave up 4 bases and V 1 base, and 6 bases lay outside the gene matches. The CDR3 DNA is TGTGCCAGCAGTGAATCGGGGGGAGGGCCCACCGGGGAGCTGTTTTTT. Translated: CASSESGGGPTGELFF. Drawing the rest from reference TRBV25-1 and TRBJ2-2, the complete variable domain is EADIYQTPRYLVIGTGKKITLECSQTMGHDKMYWYQQDPGMELHLIHYSYGVNSTEKGDLSSESTVSRIRTEHFPLTLESARPSHTSQYLCASSESGGGPTGELFFGEGSRLTVL.

V gene TRBV28 combines with J gene TRBJ1-1; D is possibly TRBD1 (6 bases). The germline gives CDR1 MDHEN, CDR2 SYDVKM. The CDR3 extends over 17 amino acids. Trimming removed 3 bases at V and 0 bases at J, with 17 bases between. CDR3 residues: CASSFSITGTVNTEAFF. The CDR3, as DNA: TGTGCCAGCAGTTTCTCCATAACAGGGACCGTGAACACTGAAGCTTTCTTT. The variable domain in full, with the rest retrieved from reference TRBV28 and TRBJ1-1, is DVKVTQSSRYLVKRTGEKVFLECVQDMDHENMFWYRQDPGLGLRLIYFSYDVKMKEKGDIPEGYSVSREKKERFSLILESASTNQTSMYLCASSFSITGTVNTEAFFGQGTRLTVV.

The chain joins TRBV28 to TRBJ2-5; D might be TRBD1 (5 bases). The J call may be wrong; the DNA end is better matched by TRBJ2-7. CDR3 length equals 16 residues. Germline CDR1 is MDHEN and CDR2 is SYDVKM. In nucleotides, the CDR3 is TGTGCCAGCAGTCGACAGCCGAGGTTCTTCTCCTACGAGCAGTACTTC. It yields the protein CASSRQPRFFSYEQYF.

J is TRBJ2-7 and V is TRBV11-2; D is unresolved. CDR1 is SGHAT and CDR2 is FQNNGV in the germline V gene. V gave up 2 bases and J gave up 4 bases, with 6 bases separating them. The CDR3 totals 12 residues. CDR3 in DNA: TGTGCCAGCAGCTTAAACTTATACGAGCAGTACTTC. Protein sequence: CASSLNLYEQYF.

This sequence joins TRBV6-6 and TRBJ1-4, with 8 nucleotides matching TRBD1. The CDR3 has 14 amino acids. Looked up from germline, CDR1 is MNHNY and CDR2 is SVGAGI (reference sequence). The V segment lost 5 bases and the J segment 5 bases; nucleotides outside the gene matches: 4. The CDR3 DNA sequence: TGTGCCAGCAGTCAACAGGGGGGGAATGAAAAACTGTTTTTT. This codes for CASSQQGGNEKLFF.

The J gene is TRBJ1-1, the V gene TRBV5-1; D perhaps matches TRBD1 (5 bases). The CDR3 contains 15 residues. Per germline, CDR1 SGHRS and CDR2 YFSETQ. V was trimmed by 1 base and J by 8 bases, leaving 18 bases between them. CDR3 nucleotides: TGCGCCAGCAGCTTGCCTCCCGGGAGGGACTCCGAAGCTTTCTTT. Residues: CASSLPPGRDSEAFF.

This chain connects TRBV4-2 to TRBJ2-7, with 8 bases identical to TRBD1. Germline assignment: CDR1 LGHNA and CDR2 YNFKEQ. The CDR3 covers 13 residues. V lost 4 bases and J lost 2; bases outside the gene matches: 1. The CDR3 reads CASSPDRAYEQYF. In DNA, the CDR3 is TGTGCCAGCAGCCCGGACAGGGCCTACGAGCAGTACTTC.

The chain has TRBV28 and TRBJ2-5, with 9 bases matching TRBD1. The junction had 9 bases not matched to a gene; V was cut back by 5 bases and J by 5 bases. The CDR3 runs to 15 residues. The germline V gene has CDR1 MDHEN and CDR2 SYDVKM. CDR3 loop: CASSTEDRGRETQYF. CDR3 DNA sequence: TGTGCCAGCAGTACAGAGGACAGGGGACGGGAGACCCAGTACTTC. The full variable domain, its missing parts supplied by reference TRBV28 and TRBJ2-5, is DVKVTQSSRYLVKRTGEKVFLECVQDMDHENMFWYRQDPGLGLRLIYFSYDVKMKEKGDIPEGYSVSREKKERFSLILESASTNQTSMYLCASSTEDRGRETQYFGPGTRLLVL.

In this sample, this clone turned up a few times. The chain uses TRBV5-1 and TRBJ1-1, with 8 bases lining up with TRBD1. Germline V gene lookup returns CDR1 SGHRS and CDR2 YFSETQ. The CDR3 runs 15 residues. The V and J ends lost 5 bases and 2 bases, in that order; junction bases with no gene match: 8. CDR3 sequence: CASRLGQGLNTEAFF. CDR3 DNA: TGCGCCAGCAGATTAGGACAGGGTTTAAACACTGAAGCTTTCTTT.

The chain uses TRBV29-1 and TRBJ1-2; a possible D gene is TRBD1 (5 bases). CDR3 length equals 12 residues. The germline V gene has CDR1 SQVTM and CDR2 ANQGSEA. Deletions cut 6 bases from V and 4 bases from J, with 12 bases between. CDR3 loop: CSVQEGSYGYTF. DNA of the CDR3: TGCAGCGTACAGGAGGGAAGCTATGGCTACACCTTC. Complete variable domain (other parts from reference TRBV29-1 and TRBJ1-2): SAVISQKPSRDICQRGTSLTIQCQVDSQVTMMFWYRQQPGQSLTLIATANQGSEATYESGFVIDKFPISRPNLTFSTLTVSNMSPEDSSIYLCSVQEGSYGYTFGSGTRLTVV.

This clone was observed a single time. V usage is TRBV5-6 and J usage is TRBJ2-7; the match to TRBD1 covers 7 bases. Germline lookup yields CDR1 SGHDT and CDR2 YYEEEE. Germline trimming cut 4 bases from V and 3 bases from J; bases unmatched to any gene: 7. This CDR3 has 14 amino acids. The CDR3 DNA reads as TGTGCCAGCAGCCTGGGACAGCTAATCTACGAGCAGTACTTC. Translated, it gives CASSLGQLIYEQYF.

In its sample, this clone was seen a few times. This chain connects TRBV15 to TRBJ1-4, with unresolved D. The CDR3 contains 15 residues. V shed 2 bases and J shed 0 bases, with 7 bases lying between them. CDR1 LNHNV and CDR2 YYDKDF come from the germline V gene (reference sequence). The CDR3 here is CATSRPYSTNEKLFF. The CDR3 DNA reads as TGTGCCACCAGCAGACCTTATTCAACTAATGAAAAACTGTTTTTT.